The 24 T cell receptor beta chains presented below share a single source sample, sequenced in a study of blood T cell repertoires in COVID-19. Measured with immunoSEQ multiplex PCR; TCRdb has only the in-frame clones, and not every one. The sample lists tens of thousands of clones; around 68% were seen once. Sequences were obtained from peripheral blood. All receptors come from a woman in her 70s with acute or convalescent COVID-19.

The V call is TRBV11-1, the J call TRBJ1-2, with TRBD1 as a possible D gene (5 bases). The CDR3 consists of 15 residues. Germline-derived CDR1 and CDR2 are SGHAT and FQDESV (reference sequence). Trimming took 5 bases from V and 6 from J, leaving 19 bases between them. CDR3: CASSPQRGRNDGYTF. DNA for the CDR3: TGTGCCAGCAGCCCTCAACGGGGGAGAAATGATGGCTACACCTTC.

The chain carries TRBV10-3 and TRBJ2-1; 7 nucleotides match TRBD2. Trimming removed 10 bases from V and 3 bases from J; junction bases left unmatched: 15. The CDR3 is 16 residues long. Germline-derived CDR1 and CDR2 are ENHRY and SYGVKD. This CDR3 reads CATRAGLSALYNEQFF. DNA for the CDR3: TGTGCCACCAGAGCGGGGTTGAGCGCCCTCTACAATGAGCAGTTCTTC.

CDR3 coding DNA: TGTGCCAGCACTGCATGGGGCAGGGGCACTGAAGCTTTCTTT. It yields the protein CASTAWGRGTEAFF. This chain connects TRBV7-9 to TRBJ1-1; possible D gene TRBD1, 6 bases. The CDR3 spans 14 residues. V was trimmed by 7 bases and J by 4 bases, leaving 16 bases between them. From germline, CDR1 is SEHNR and CDR2 FQNEAQ (reference sequence). The full variable domain, rest sourced from reference TRBV7-9 and TRBJ1-1, is DTGVSQNPRHKITKRGQNVTFRCDPISEHNRLYWYRQTLGQGPEFLTYFQNEAQLEKSRLLSDRFSAERPKGSFSTLEIQRTEQGDSAMYLCASTAWGRGTEAFFGQGTRLTVV.

The DNA of the CDR3 is TGTGCCATCAGCGGGGACAGCACGAACTATGGCTACACCTTC. It translates to CAISGDSTNYGYTF. The V gene is TRBV10-3, the J gene TRBJ1-2; 7 bases agree with TRBD1. Germline CDR1 and CDR2: ENHRY and SYGVKD. This CDR3 is built from 14 residues. V lost 6 bases to trimming and J lost 2 bases; unmatched junction nucleotides: 6.

This rearrangement joins TRBV11-2 to TRBJ2-7; TRBD1 aligns across 9 bases. Germline V gene lookup returns CDR1 SGHAT and CDR2 FQNNGV. This CDR3 is built from 16 residues. The V gene end was trimmed by 5 bases and the J gene end by 1 base; junction bases not matched to a gene: 9. For the CDR3, the DNA is TGTGCCAGCAGCCCTTTCTCGGGGACAGGGTCCTACGAGCAGTACTTC. Amino acids: CASSPFSGTGSYEQYF. The whole variable domain, remainder taken from reference TRBV11-2 and TRBJ2-7, is EAGVAQSPRYKIIEKRQSVAFWCNPISGHATLYWYQQILGQGPKLLIQFQNNGVVDDSQLPKDRFSAERLKGVDSTLKIQPAKLEDSAVYLCASSPFSGTGSYEQYFGPGTRLTVT.

DNA for the CDR3: TGTGCTAGTGGTTTGCCATACCTGGCCCACTCTGGAAACACCATATATTTT. Residues: CASGLPYLAHSGNTIYF. The J gene is TRBJ1-3, the V gene TRBV12-5; D is unclear. CDR3 length: 17 amino acids. Germline-derived CDR1 and CDR2 are LGHNT and FRNRAP. With 2 bases removed from V and 0 bases from J, the gap between germline ends came to 14 bases.

The V and J genes are TRBV3-1 (or the pseudogene TRBV3-2) and TRBJ2-2; weak D call: TRBD2 (6 bases). Germline CDR1 reads LGHDT; CDR2 reads YNNKEL (reference sequence). V lost 0 bases, J lost 6 bases, and 17 bases lay in between. This CDR3 has 17 residues. CDR3 region: CASSQESSLAGPGELFF. The CDR3, as DNA: TGTGCCAGCAGCCAAGAATCCTCACTAGCCGGGCCCGGGGAGCTGTTTTTT.

This clone was detected a few times. The CDR3 loop is CASLIGAAYSNQPQHF. The DNA of the CDR3 is TGTGCCAGCTTGATTGGGGCAGCCTATAGCAATCAGCCCCAGCATTTT. V usage is TRBV28 and J usage is TRBJ1-5; D may be TRBD1 (5 bases). This CDR3 contains 16 residues. V was pared by 8 bases and J by 0 bases, with 17 bases between. Germline V gene data show CDR1 as MDHEN and CDR2 as SYDVKM. The full variable domain, with the rest looked up from reference TRBV28 and TRBJ1-5, is DVKVTQSSRYLVKRTGEKVFLECVQDMDHENMFWYRQDPGLGLRLIYFSYDVKMKEKGDIPEGYSVSREKKERFSLILESASTNQTSMYLCASLIGAAYSNQPQHFGDGTRLSIL.

The V call is TRBV5-8, the J call TRBJ2-7, with D perhaps TRBD1 (6 bases). The CDR3 extends over 16 amino acids. V shed 1 base and J shed 0 bases, with 14 bases lying between them. In germline, CDR1 is SGHTS, CDR2 YDEGEE. The CDR3 nucleotides read TGTGCCAGCAGCTTGACTGGGGGCTGGAGCTCCTACGAGCAGTACTTC. The encoded protein is CASSLTGGWSSYEQYF.

The chain has TRBV6-5 and TRBJ2-5; 10 positions agree with TRBD2. The V gene end was trimmed by 0 bases and the J gene end by 3 bases; junction bases not matched to a gene: 4. Per germline, CDR1 MNHEY and CDR2 SVGAGI. CDR3 size: 16 residues. The CDR3 DNA reads as TGTGCCAGCAGTTACTCGAGGCTAGCGGGAGAAGAGACCCAGTACTTC. It is translated as CASSYSRLAGEETQYF.

The sample holds one count of this clone. The gene calls are TRBV27 and TRBJ2-1; maybe TRBD2 (6 bases). The CDR3 contains 15 residues. From germline, CDR1 is MNHEY and CDR2 SMNVEV (reference sequence). V gave up 6 bases and J gave up 5 bases, with 17 bases separating them. CDR3 in DNA: TGTGCCAGCAGCAAAATCCGGGACTCGCACAATGAGCAGTTCTTC. It is translated as CASSKIRDSHNEQFF.

This chain connects TRBV12-3 or TRBV12-4 to TRBJ1-1; no clear D. CDR3 length: 13 amino acids. V was cut by 3 bases and J by 1 base, with 6 bases left in between. DNA for the CDR3: TGTGCCAGCAGTTTTGGGAGGAACACTGAAGCTTTCTTT. Translating gives CASSFGRNTEAFF.

The chain joins TRBV10-3 to TRBJ2-7, with TRBD1 matching over 7 bases. V shed 6 bases and J 0 bases; nucleotides not matched to a gene: 8. The germline V gene encodes CDR1 ENHRY and CDR2 SYGVKD. The CDR3 covers 15 residues. The CDR3, as DNA: TGTGCCATCAGCCTGACAGGGAGTATCTCCTACGAGCAGTACTTC. It codes for CAISLTGSISYEQYF.

This chain joins TRBV11-1 and TRBJ1-1; 7 nucleotides match TRBD1. Per germline, CDR1 SGHAT and CDR2 FQDESV (reference sequence). The junction had 4 bases not matched to a gene; V was cut back by 2 bases and J by 7 bases. The CDR3 is 13 amino acids. CDR3 nucleotides: TGTGCCAGCAGCTTACTCCGGGACAGTGAAGCTTTCTTT. Residues: CASSLLRDSEAFF.

The chain links TRBV29-1 to TRBJ1-2; 7 bases fit TRBD1. CDR3 length: 12 amino acids. V lost 6 bases and J lost 2; bases outside the gene matches: 3. Germline-derived CDR1 and CDR2 are SQVTM and ANQGSEA. The CDR3 region is CSVWGQNYGYTF. In DNA form, the CDR3 reads TGCAGCGTCTGGGGACAGAACTATGGCTACACCTTC.

This clone was picked up a small number of times. The gene calls are TRBV5-1 and TRBJ2-2; D uncertain. From germline, CDR1 is SGHRS and CDR2 YFSETQ. Trimming took 0 bases from V and 4 from J, leaving 13 bases between them. This CDR3 is 16 amino acids long. The CDR3 nucleotides are TGCGCCAGCAGCTTGGAGCAGGCGAAAATCACCGGGGAGCTGTTTTTT. Amino acids: CASSLEQAKITGELFF.

J is TRBJ1-2 and V is TRBV4-3; D gene unclear. The CDR3 spans 17 residues. With 0 bases removed from V and 0 bases from J, the gap between germline ends came to 14 bases. Per the germline V gene, CDR1 is LGHNA and CDR2 is YSLEER. CDR3 sequence (DNA): TGCGCCAGCAGCCAAGATCACTTGGGGAGCTCTAACTATGGCTACACCTTC. It encodes CASSQDHLGSSNYGYTF.

This chain uses TRBV5-4 with TRBJ2-3, with 7 nucleotides matching TRBD1. Losses at the gene ends were 5 bases for V and 2 bases for J; bases not matched to a gene: 5. From germline, CDR1 is SGHNT and CDR2 YYREEE (reference sequence). There are 14 residues in the CDR3. The DNA for the CDR3 is TGTGCCAGCAGTCGGACAGGTAACACAGATACGCAGTATTTT. Protein product: CASSRTGNTDTQYF.

Ten or more counts support this clone. The sample holds other DNA sequences that translate to the same CDR3. The chain recombines TRBV15 with TRBJ2-7; a weak D match, TRBD1 (6 bases). The CDR3 is made up of 15 amino acids. From germline, CDR1 is LNHNV and CDR2 YYDKDF (reference sequence). The V end lost 1 base, the J end lost 2 bases, and 12 bases lay between the germline ends. CDR3 sequence: CATSRGVGGAYEQYF. DNA for the CDR3: TGTGCCACCAGCAGAGGAGTAGGGGGTGCCTACGAGCAGTACTTC.

CDR3 DNA sequence: TGTGCCAGCAGACCAGAACAGGGGGCGAGGAGGGAAGAGACCCAGTACTTC. It yields the protein CASRPEQGARREETQYF. The V call is TRBV28, the J call TRBJ2-5, with TRBD1 matching over 9 bases. The CDR3 extends over 17 amino acids. The germline V gene encodes CDR1 MDHEN and CDR2 SYDVKM. Trimming took 6 bases from V and 3 from J; bases not matched to a gene: 14. The full variable domain, completed using reference TRBV28 and TRBJ2-5, is DVKVTQSSRYLVKRTGEKVFLECVQDMDHENMFWYRQDPGLGLRLIYFSYDVKMKEKGDIPEGYSVSREKKERFSLILESASTNQTSMYLCASRPEQGARREETQYFGPGTRLLVL.

This clone was seen only once. The V gene is TRBV4-2, the J gene TRBJ2-7; TRBD1 agrees at 11 bases. CDR3 size: 16 residues. CDR1 is LGHNA, CDR2 YNFKEQ, per germline. The ends lost 1 base at V and 6 bases at J; junction bases unmatched: 8. The CDR3 here is CASSQVGGQGALEQYF. DNA of the CDR3: TGTGCCAGCAGCCAAGTTGGCGGACAGGGGGCACTCGAGCAGTACTTC.

V usage is TRBV27 and J usage is TRBJ2-2; tentatively, D is TRBD2 (5 bases). The CDR3 has 17 residues. Germline values: CDR1 MNHEY, CDR2 SMNVEV (reference sequence). V was cut by 3 bases and J by 8 bases, with 22 bases left in between. The DNA for the CDR3 is TGTGCCAGCAGTTTTCGGGCTGGAGGCAGTGTCTGGGGGGAGCTGTTTTTT. It codes for CASSFRAGGSVWGELFF.

The rearrangement joins TRBV27 to TRBJ2-3, with 12 bases lining up with TRBD2. This CDR3 is built from 17 residues. CDR1 and CDR2 from the germline V gene are MNHEY and SMNVEV (reference sequence). The ends lost 6 bases at V and 2 bases at J; junction bases unmatched: 9. The CDR3 region is CASRKTTSGSSTDTQYF. CDR3 DNA: TGTGCCAGCAGGAAAACGACTAGCGGGAGTTCCACAGATACGCAGTATTTT.

The genes are TRBV5-4 and TRBJ1-6; TRBD1 might be the D (6 bases). This CDR3 spans 16 amino acids. Germline CDR1 is SGHNT and CDR2 is YYREEE (reference sequence). V was trimmed by 0 bases and J by 7 bases, leaving 14 bases between them. Written as DNA, the CDR3 is TGTGCCAGCAGCTTGGGGGGGCCCAGGGGAAATTCACCCCTCCACTTT. This translates into CASSLGGPRGNSPLHF.